A single sample gave rise to the 18 T cell receptor beta chains below, sequenced in a study of T-cell reconstitution after alpha-beta-depleted transplantation in children. Library preparation (for TCRbeta) was performed with unique molecular identifiers. TCRdb recomputed calls from the PCR reads with MiXCR, one row per CDR3 protein. The sample carries 450,000 to 600,000 distinct CDR3 sequences, about 10% recorded once. The material was PBMCs, obtained before TCRalphabeta/CD19-depleted stem cell transplant. The receptors originated from a child aged 2-15 years with inherited bone marrow failure, due to receive a stem cell transplant.

This clonotype was detected only a few times. The chain joins TRBV20-1 to TRBJ2-2; 14 bases are shared with TRBD2. The ends lost 3 bases at V and 5 bases at J; junction bases unmatched: 11. Germline V gene data show CDR1 as DFQATT and CDR2 as SNEGSKA (reference sequence). This CDR3 is built from 18 residues. CDR3 DNA sequence: TGCAGTGCTAGCGGTTACATTGGACTAGCGGGAGGTACCGGGGAGCTGTTTTTT. Encoded protein: CSASGYIGLAGGTGELFF.

There are many counts of this clonotype. The chain is built from TRBV7-2 and TRBJ2-7; 9 nucleotides align to TRBD2. CDR3 length: 13 amino acids. The V gene's germline CDR1 is SGHTA and CDR2 FQGNSA. V lost 5 bases and J lost 3; bases outside the gene matches: 2. CDR3 sequence: CASSGSGGYEQYF. The CDR3 DNA follows: TGTGCCAGCAGCGGTAGCGGGGGCTACGAGCAGTACTTC.

There are many counts of this clonotype. This chain uses TRBV5-5 with TRBJ2-7; D not certain. Trimming stripped 0 bases from V and 2 bases from J, with 6 bases between. From germline, CDR1 is SGHKS and CDR2 YYEKEE (reference sequence). CDR3 length: 13 amino acids. The CDR3: CASSLVAAYEQYF. DNA for the CDR3: TGTGCCAGCAGCTTGGTGGCGGCCTACGAGCAGTACTTC.

This clonotype was seen at least ten times. The rearrangement uses TRBV5-1 and TRBJ2-1; 11 positions agree with TRBD2. The CDR3 loop spans 16 amino acids. The germline V gene encodes CDR1 SGHRS and CDR2 YFSETQ. J was trimmed by 8 bases and V by 4 bases; bases with no gene match: 11. The CDR3 loop is CASSRLTSGINHEQFF. CDR3 nucleotide sequence: TGCGCCAGCAGCCGTTTGACTAGCGGGATTAACCATGAGCAGTTCTTC.

This clonotype was observed at least ten times. V and J are TRBV5-6 and TRBJ2-5; weak D call: TRBD1 (6 bases). The CDR3 extends over 15 amino acids. V shed 2 bases and J shed 7 bases, with 18 bases lying between them. CDR1 is SGHDT, CDR2 YYEEEE, per germline. The CDR3 coding sequence is TGTGCCAGCAGCTTCAGACAGGATCGGTTGTGGACCCAGTACTTC. Its translation: CASSFRQDRLWTQYF.

This clonotype was picked up many times. The V call is TRBV5-1, the J call TRBJ2-2; D is unclear. The CDR3 consists of 13 residues. Germline V gene lookup returns CDR1 SGHRS and CDR2 YFSETQ. Trimming took off 0 bases at V and 8 bases at J, with 8 bases between the two ends. The CDR3 coding sequence is TGCGCCAGCAGCTTGGGGCCCAATGGGGAGCTGTTTTTT. The encoded protein is CASSLGPNGELFF.

At least ten counts were recorded for this clonotype. This rearrangement joins TRBV30 to TRBJ2-2; D is ambiguous. CDR3 length equals 16 residues. V shed 0 bases and J shed 7 bases, with 18 bases lying between them. The germline gives CDR1 GTSNPN, CDR2 SVGIG (reference sequence). This CDR3 is CAWSVPVSTPVGELFF. As DNA, the CDR3 is TGTGCCTGGAGTGTCCCCGTGTCAACACCTGTCGGGGAGCTGTTTTTT. Combining the CDR3 with reference TRBV30 and TRBJ2-2 gives the whole variable domain SQTIHQWPATLVQPVGSPLSLECTVEGTSNPNLYWYRQAAGRGLQLLFYSVGIGQISSEVPQNLSASRPQDRQFILSSKKLLLSDSGFYLCAWSVPVSTPVGELFFGEGSRLTVL.

This clonotype came up many times. V is TRBV12-3 or TRBV12-4 and J is TRBJ2-7, with 8 bases lining up with TRBD2. The CDR3 totals 16 residues. The V segment lost 5 bases and the J segment 3 bases; nucleotides outside the gene matches: 12. The CDR3 sequence is CASSTSGAFNFYEQYF. CDR3 bases: TGTGCCAGCAGTACTAGCGGCGCCTTTAATTTCTACGAGCAGTACTTC.

In this sample, this clonotype turned up a few times. The chain uses TRBV4-3 and TRBJ2-5; TRBD2 agrees at 7 bases. The CDR3 is made up of 16 amino acids. In germline, CDR1 is LGHNA, CDR2 YSLEER. V dropped 4 bases and J dropped 2; count of bases not matched to a gene: 10. CDR3 nucleotide sequence: TGCGCCAGCAGCCGGACTGGGAGCGGGAAACAAGAGACCCAGTACTTC. This sequence encodes CASSRTGSGKQETQYF.

This clonotype was seen many times. The genes are TRBV28 and TRBJ2-7; 7 bases fit TRBD2. Losses at the gene ends were 6 bases for V and 7 bases for J; bases not matched to a gene: 18. Germline lookup yields CDR1 MDHEN and CDR2 SYDVKM. The CDR3 length is 16 residues. Here the CDR3 reads CASSVGGEPPLGEQYF. DNA for the CDR3: TGTGCCAGCAGCGTGGGGGGGGAGCCCCCCCTTGGGGAGCAGTACTTC.

The chain carries TRBV7-9 and TRBJ2-1, with 9 bases lining up with TRBD1. The CDR3 totals 16 residues. The germline CDR1 and CDR2 sequences are SEHNR and FQNEAQ (reference sequence). Trimming cost V 4 bases and J 12 bases; bases outside gene matches: 16. The chain's CDR3 is CASSSWWDRVVSVQFF. In nucleotides, the CDR3 is TGTGCCAGCAGCTCGTGGTGGGACAGGGTGGTCAGTGTGCAGTTCTTC.

At least ten counts were recorded for this clonotype. The rearrangement links TRBV12-3 or TRBV12-4 to TRBJ1-1; the match to TRBD1 covers 7 bases. After removal of 0 bases from V and 6 bases from J, the junction contained 4 bases not matched to a gene. This CDR3 comprises 14 residues. The CDR3 loop is CASSLAQGIAEAFF. The CDR3 DNA reads as TGTGCCAGCAGTTTAGCACAGGGGATCGCTGAAGCTTTCTTT.

This clonotype has a count of ten or more. The chain uses TRBV11-2 and TRBJ2-5, with TRBD2 identical over 8 bases. The CDR3 sequence is 17 residues long. The V and J ends lost 2 bases and 5 bases, in that order; junction bases with no gene match: 13. Germline-derived CDR1 and CDR2 are SGHAT and FQNNGV. CDR3 DNA: TGTGCCAGCAGCTTAATCCCCGGGACTAGTTACCGGGAGACCCAGTACTTC. It encodes CASSLIPGTSYRETQYF.

The sample holds many counts of this clonotype. The V gene is TRBV28, the J gene TRBJ2-4, with 12 bases fitting TRBD2. The trim removed 5 bases at V and 6 bases at J, leaving 8 bases unmatched. This CDR3 is 16 amino acids long. Germline-derived CDR1 and CDR2 are MDHEN and SYDVKM. The CDR3 nucleotides read TGTGCCAGCAGTCCCCTAGCGGGAGGGCTCGGAAACATTCAGTACTTC. This sequence encodes CASSPLAGGLGNIQYF.

This clonotype was observed at least ten times. This chain uses TRBV12-3 or TRBV12-4 with TRBJ2-2; 15 bases are a match to TRBD2. The CDR3 spans 18 residues. Losses at the gene ends were 4 bases for V and 7 bases for J; bases not matched to a gene: 10. The CDR3 spells CASSSDGTSGRRLGELFF. The CDR3 nucleotides are TGTGCCAGCAGTTCCGACGGGACTAGCGGGAGGCGTCTCGGGGAGCTGTTTTTT.

This clonotype was recorded many times. The chain carries TRBV4-3 and TRBJ2-7, with unresolved D. Trimming left V 0 bases short and J 3 bases short, with 21 bases between. CDR1 LGHNA and CDR2 YSLEER come from the germline V gene. CDR3 length: 18 amino acids. The CDR3 DNA follows: TGCGCCAGCAGCCAAGATCGATCATGCGGAATCCCCCTCTACGAGCAGTACTTC. It encodes CASSQDRSCGIPLYEQYF.

This clonotype was detected ten times or more. The chain has TRBV6-2 or TRBV6-3 and TRBJ2-1, with 14 bases aligning to TRBD2. The junction had 14 bases not matched to a gene; V was cut back by 7 bases and J by 6 bases. The CDR3 has 18 residues. Germline lookup yields CDR1 MNHEY and CDR2 SVGEGT. The CDR3 nucleotides read TGTGCCAGCACCCTAATCGGGACTAGCGGGAGTCGTCTCAATGAGCAGTTCTTC. Encoded protein: CASTLIGTSGSRLNEQFF.

Many counts were recorded for this clonotype. The rearrangement uses TRBV7-2 and TRBJ1-2; D remains unclear. CDR3 size: 14 residues. CDR1 and CDR2 from the germline V gene are SGHTA and FQGNSA. V was pared by 5 bases and J by 3 bases, with 13 bases between. The CDR3 region is CASSRAGSDYGYTF. The CDR3 coding sequence is TGTGCCAGCAGCCGGGCGGGCAGTGACTATGGCTACACCTTC.